The T cell receptor beta chain described here comes from a study of technical replicates of blood from a handful of donors (dated by TCRdb to 2015 to 2018). The method behind the library was the immunoSEQ multiplex PCR assay. TCRdb provides this immuneACCESS table in a form limited to in-frame rearrangements. Some clones are lacking; in checked studies, under half of them reflect an unresolved V gene, and why the rest are absent is not known. The sample contains 60,000 to 90,000 clones, roughly 93% of them found a single time. The leading ten clones occupy 0.35% to 0.45% of the sample. V was cut back by 0 bases and J by 2 bases, leaving a gap of 8 bases between them. For CDR1 and CDR2, the germline V gene lists LGHNA and YSLEER. Taken from cysteine to phenylalanine, the CDR3 has 14 residues. Of the read, only the CDR3 DNA is kept; its 42 bases are in frame from base 1. A remark on this clone: What antigen it recognizes has not been identified. Per-base quality was not reported, and no clone a single base away is much larger than it.

This sequence originates from a human donor in good health. Recombination linked TRBV4-3 to TRBJ2-7; a weak D assignment points to TRBD1 (5 bases agree). Sequenced: T cells isolated from PBMCs. The CDR3 reads CASSQETGTYEQYF. In nucleotide form, the sequence is TGCGCCAGCAGCCAAGAAACAGGAACCTACGAGCAGTACTTC.